Given below is one T cell receptor (beta chain) in context. This may stem from a read error, because a much larger clone lies one nucleotide away. These data belong to a study of T cells in Graves' hyperthyroidism and ophthalmopathy. Amplification of TCR beta CDR3 regions used RNA as the template. First-round RT-PCR targeting the TCR CDR3 was performed with the HTBI primer set. Via MiXCR, TCRdb re-called the multiplex PCR reads, giving one row per CDR3 protein. The table shows fewer than 500,000 distinct CDR3 sequences, with around an eighth occurring only once. Pregnant or lactating patients were excluded, as were those with uncontrolled infection or other autoimmune disease. The diagnostic basis comprised clinical symptoms, serum thyroxine and TRAb, thyroid ultrasound and orbital computed tomography. The CDR3 extends over 17 amino acids. Germline values: CDR1 SEHNR, CDR2 FQNEAQ (reference sequence).

The TCR sequence derives from a man aged 25 to 40 with Graves' hyperthyroidism that later progressed to Graves' ophthalmopathy. The chain has TRBV7-9 and TRBJ2-2; 8 bases map to TRBD1. The sequenced sample consisted of blood. CDR3 in DNA: TGTGCCAGCAGCTTAGCGATGGGACAGGAGAACGCCGGGGAGCTGTTTTTT. It translates to CASSLAMGQENAGELFF.